The T cell receptor (beta chain) described here comes from a study of cytomegalovirus exposure and HLA in healthy donors. This CDR3 has 13 amino acids. V lost 5 bases, J lost 4 bases, and 11 bases lay in between. Germline lookup yields CDR1 LNHDA and CDR2 SQIVND (reference sequence). With regard to this clone: The antigen is unknown.

Study results and limitations: Researchers counted 150 to 200 TCR beta chains as cytomegalovirus-associated. An Asian-associated ancestry cluster reportedly showed fewer N-insertions than the approximately 700-donor mean in a later analysis. The authors assumed roughly uniform sequencing depth across donors for presence/absence analyses.

The PCR employed 60 Vbeta primers together with 13 Jbeta primers. This table comes from immunoSEQ multiplex PCR, and its TCRdb copy is limited to in-frame clones, with some not included. In the table there are some 120,000 clones, 8.5% to 9% of which are singletons. The chain carries TRBV19 and TRBJ1-2; weak D call: TRBD1 (5 bases). The sample was PBMCs. The sequence was obtained from a woman aged 40 to 55 in good health and CMV-seropositive. CDR3 amino acids: CASSEQGLYGYTF. The DNA of the CDR3 is TGTGCCAGTAGTGAGCAGGGACTCTATGGCTACACCTTC.